The 24 T cell receptor beta chains below were found in one sample sequenced in a study of blood T cell repertoires in COVID-19. TCRdb's copy holds only in-frame clones and misses some; the assay was immunoSEQ multiplex PCR. The sample consists of about 180,000 clones, about 83% of them appearing once. The sample consisted of peripheral blood. The receptors come from a human donor in a cohort sampled during active COVID-19.

The J gene is TRBJ2-3, the V gene TRBV11-2; D is perhaps TRBD1 (6 bases). Germline loops: CDR1 SGHAT, CDR2 FQNNGV. Between the trimmed V and J ends, which lost 5 bases and 6 bases, there was a span of 12 bases. This CDR3 spans 13 amino acids. The CDR3 loop is CASSAYRVDTQYF. DNA of the CDR3: TGTGCCAGCAGCGCCTACAGGGTGGATACGCAGTATTTT.

The CDR3 bases are TGTGCCAGCAGCCCTCGGGACAGTCTAGACTATGGCTACACCTTC. Protein product: CASSPRDSLDYGYTF. The J gene is TRBJ1-2, the V gene TRBV7-3; 7 positions match TRBD1. J lost 3 bases, V lost 5 bases, and 9 bases had no gene match. There are 15 residues in the CDR3. Per germline, CDR1 SGHTA and CDR2 FQGTGA.

CDR3 sequence: CASSFLRDRGEQYF. For the CDR3, the DNA is TGTGCCAGCAGTTTCCTCCGGGACAGGGGTGAGCAGTACTTC. The J gene is TRBJ2-7, the V gene TRBV6-2 or TRBV6-3; 10 bases agree with TRBD1. CDR3 size: 14 residues. V lost 4 bases, J lost 7 bases, and 7 bases stayed unmatched. The germline gives CDR1 MNHEY, CDR2 SVGEGT.

The rearrangement links TRBV5-1 to TRBJ2-5; the match to TRBD2 covers 9 bases. CDR3 length: 16 amino acids. V shed 0 bases and J 5 bases; nucleotides not matched to a gene: 8. CDR1 and CDR2 (germline): SGHRS, YFSETQ. In nucleotides, the CDR3 is TGCGCCAGCAGCTTGGGGGTAGCGGGAGCCTTTGAGACCCAGTACTTC. Translating it yields CASSLGVAGAFETQYF.

J is TRBJ1-5 and V is TRBV28, with TRBD1 as a possible D gene (5 bases). Trimming took off 7 bases at V and 4 bases at J, with 11 bases between the two ends. Per the germline V gene, CDR1 is MDHEN and CDR2 is SYDVKM. The CDR3 covers 13 residues. CDR3 in amino acids: CASNQGINQPQHF. The CDR3 DNA reads TGTGCCAGCAATCAGGGAATAAATCAGCCCCAGCATTTT.

The chain combines TRBV24-1 with TRBJ2-3; 12 positions match TRBD2. The CDR3 has 17 residues. Germline CDR1 reads KGHDR; CDR2 reads SFDVKD. V was pared by 6 bases and J by 3 bases, with 9 bases of the junction left unmatched. The CDR3 bases are TGTGCCACCAGTCCGAAAGGACTAGCGGGAAGGACAGATACGCAGTATTTT. Its protein is CATSPKGLAGRTDTQYF.

The V gene is TRBV11-2, the J gene TRBJ2-6, with 7 bases aligning to TRBD2. The ends lost 2 bases at V and 0 bases at J; junction bases unmatched: 10. The CDR3 consists of 19 residues. Looked up from germline, CDR1 is SGHAT and CDR2 is FQNNGV. CDR3 coding DNA: TGTGCCAGCAGCTTATCCCTGTTGGCGGGAGTCTCTGGGGCCAACGTCCTGACTTTC. It codes for CASSLSLLAGVSGANVLTF.

The genes are TRBV6-2 or TRBV6-3 and TRBJ1-1, with TRBD1 matching over 7 bases. The germline gives CDR1 MNHEY, CDR2 SVGEGT. Germline trimming cut 3 bases from V and 4 bases from J; bases unmatched to any gene: 20. CDR3 length: 19 amino acids. The CDR3 reads CASSYMRGRVGRGGTEAFF. The CDR3 coding sequence is TGTGCCAGCAGTTATATGAGGGGGCGCGTTGGTCGTGGGGGCACTGAAGCTTTCTTT.

The rearrangement joins TRBV4-1 to TRBJ2-7, with TRBD2 identical over 11 bases. The CDR3 contains 16 residues. After removal of 4 bases from V and 7 bases from J, the junction contained 12 bases not matched to a gene. From germline, CDR1 is MGHRA and CDR2 YSYEKL. The DNA for the CDR3 is TGCGCCAGCAGCCTATCCGTGACTAGCGGGACTGGAGAGCAGTACTTC. Translated, it gives CASSLSVTSGTGEQYF.

The gene calls are TRBV6-1 and TRBJ1-1; no reliable D call. CDR1 and CDR2 (germline): MNHNS, SASEGT. This CDR3 spans 17 amino acids. Trimming left V 4 bases short and J 0 bases short, with 18 bases between. The CDR3 region has the DNA TGTGCCAGCAGTGGCCAACTTACACGGGTCGTGAACACTGAAGCTTTCTTT. Protein: CASSGQLTRVVNTEAFF.

The chain couples TRBV11-3 to TRBJ1-1, with 9 nucleotides matching TRBD1. Per germline, CDR1 SGHNT and CDR2 YENEEA. The CDR3 is 14 amino acids. The ends lost 3 bases at V and 4 bases at J; junction bases unmatched: 3. CDR3 amino acids: CASSLLGQGTEAFF. The CDR3 DNA reads TGTGCCAGCAGCTTGCTGGGACAGGGCACTGAAGCTTTCTTT.

This sequence joins TRBV9 and TRBJ2-1; 12 positions agree with TRBD2. The CDR3 sequence is 16 residues long. The V gene end was trimmed by 3 bases and the J gene end by 4 bases; junction bases not matched to a gene: 5. Germline-derived CDR1 and CDR2 are SGDLS and YYNGEE. The chain's CDR3 is CASSAGTSGLYNEQFF. Here the CDR3 DNA reads TGTGCCAGCAGCGCCGGGACTAGCGGGTTATACAATGAGCAGTTCTTC.

The chain has TRBV19 and TRBJ2-3; 10 positions match TRBD2. CDR3 length: 14 amino acids. The germline gives CDR1 LNHDA, CDR2 SQIVND (reference sequence). Trimming at V came to 6 bases and at J to 6 bases, leaving 6 bases not matched to a gene. CDR3 coding DNA: TGTGCCAGTAGCCCTAGCGGGAGTCGGGATACGCAGTATTTT. Translated: CASSPSGSRDTQYF.

The chain is built from TRBV19 and TRBJ1-1; TRBD1 is a possible D gene (5 bases). Trimming stripped 6 bases from V and 0 bases from J, with 26 bases between. Per germline, CDR1 LNHDA and CDR2 SQIVND (reference sequence). The CDR3 runs 19 residues. The CDR3 sequence is CASRGDSLPSGLMNTEAFF. Here the CDR3 DNA reads TGTGCCAGTAGAGGCGACAGCCTGCCATCTGGGTTAATGAACACTGAAGCTTTCTTT.

The CDR3 DNA follows: TGTGCCAGCAACCGTGGTGGAGAAGAGACCCAGTACTTC. It translates to CASNRGGEETQYF. The chain uses TRBV9 and TRBJ2-5, with D unresolved. V lost 6 bases and J 3 bases, leaving 12 bases between the germline ends. The CDR3 totals 13 residues. Germline CDR1 and CDR2: SGDLS and YYNGEE.

This clone has just a few counts. The rearrangement joins TRBV6-5 to TRBJ2-7; the match to TRBD2 covers 12 bases. J gave up 7 bases and V 0 bases, and 7 bases lay outside the gene matches. Per germline, CDR1 MNHEY and CDR2 SVGAGI. CDR3 size: 16 residues. The CDR3 loop reads CASSYSLAGGPREQYF. The DNA for the CDR3 is TGTGCCAGCAGTTACTCTCTAGCGGGAGGGCCGAGGGAGCAGTACTTC.

CDR3: CSVNPGQGEETQYF. As DNA, the CDR3 is TGCAGCGTGAATCCGGGACAGGGGGAAGAGACCCAGTACTTC. V usage is TRBV29-1 and J usage is TRBJ2-5, with 11 bases that match TRBD1. Germline V CDR1 and CDR2: SQVTM, ANQGSEA. V shed 6 bases and J 3 bases; nucleotides not matched to a gene: 6. The CDR3 extends over 14 amino acids.

V gene TRBV5-4 combines with J gene TRBJ1-1; 9 positions match TRBD1. This CDR3 spans 14 amino acids. Germline V gene lookup returns CDR1 SGHNT and CDR2 YYREEE (reference sequence). The J segment lost 0 bases and the V segment lost 5 bases, leaving 2 bases of the junction unmatched. CDR3 DNA: TGTGCCAGCAGAGACAGGGGGTTGAACACTGAAGCTTTCTTT. Translated, it gives CASRDRGLNTEAFF. Full variable domain (rest looked up from reference TRBV5-4 and TRBJ1-1): ETGVTQSPTHLIKTRGQQVTLRCSSQSGHNTVSWYQQALGQGPQFIFQYYREEENGRGNFPPRFSGLQFPNYSSELNVNALELDDSALYLCASRDRGLNTEAFFGQGTRLTVV.

The rearrangement joins TRBV11-3 to TRBJ1-1, with D tentatively TRBD1 (6 bases). CDR1 is SGHNT, CDR2 YENEEA, per germline. The CDR3 consists of 13 residues. V gave up 5 bases and J gave up 4 bases, with 11 bases separating them. The CDR3 here is CASSGGAGTEAFF. The CDR3 DNA reads as TGTGCCAGCAGCGGGGGGGCCGGCACTGAAGCTTTCTTT.

This CDR3 is CASSPGTGTDYGYTF. The CDR3 DNA follows: TGTGCCAGTAGTCCCGGGACAGGGACTGACTATGGCTACACCTTC. The chain links TRBV19 to TRBJ1-2; 9 nucleotides agree with TRBD1. Germline V gene sequence: CDR1 LNHDA, CDR2 SQIVND (reference sequence). The CDR3 runs 15 residues. Unmatched junction bases numbered 7, after V lost 5 bases and J lost 3 bases.

The rearrangement joins TRBV19 to TRBJ1-6; D gene unclear. Germline CDR1 LNHDA, CDR2 SQIVND (reference sequence). The CDR3 is 17 residues long. The ends were cut back, 7 bases at V and 5 bases at J, with 21 bases in the middle. CDR3 DNA: TGTGCCAGTACCGATCGAGGTGTCTACGGGGATAATTCACCCCTCCACTTT. Amino acid sequence: CASTDRGVYGDNSPLHF.

This chain's CDR3 is CASSPGLAGEAGELFF. CDR3 bases: TGTGCCAGCAGCCCGGGACTAGCGGGAGAGGCCGGGGAGCTGTTTTTT. The V gene is TRBV3-1 (or the pseudogene TRBV3-2), the J gene TRBJ2-2; the match to TRBD2 covers 14 bases. CDR3 size: 16 residues. CDR1 and CDR2 (germline): LGHDT, YNNKEL (reference sequence). J was trimmed by 6 bases and V by 4 bases; bases with no gene match: 4.

This chain joins TRBV7-2 and TRBJ2-7, with no clear D. Between the trimmed V and J ends, which lost 3 bases and 2 bases, there was a span of 8 bases. CDR3 length equals 13 residues. CDR1 SGHTA and CDR2 FQGNSA come from the germline V gene. The DNA for the CDR3 is TGTGCCAGCAGCTTCCCAGGAACCTACGAGCAGTACTTC. Protein sequence: CASSFPGTYEQYF. Filled out from reference TRBV7-2 and TRBJ2-7, the complete variable domain reads GAGVSQSPSNKVTEKGKDVELRCDPISGHTALYWYRQSLGQGLEFLIYFQGNSAPDKSGLPSDRFSAERTGGSVSTLTIQRTQQEDSAVYLCASSFPGTYEQYFGPGTRLTVT.

This sequence joins TRBV7-2 and TRBJ2-7, with 8 nucleotides matching TRBD2. This CDR3 region has 14 residues. CDR1 SGHTA and CDR2 FQGNSA come from the germline V gene. Germline trimming cut 5 bases from V and 2 bases from J; bases unmatched to any gene: 5. Here the CDR3 DNA reads TGTGCCAGCAGCCCTACTAGCGGCCCCTACGAGCAGTACTTC. This codes for CASSPTSGPYEQYF.